Reported below is one TCR beta chain. Possible read error: a much larger clone is one base away. This entry comes from a study of molecular identifiers for immune sequencing clone quantification. With RNA at 10%, 30% or 50%, naive CD8 libraries came from about 20,000 to 1,000,000 sorted cells. Listed TCR primers, together with previously described methods, were used for the bulk TCR libraries. TCRdb re-called the PCR reads with MiXCR, one entry per CDR3 protein. The sample shows approximately 670,000 distinct CDR3 sequences, about 20% of them seen only once. Germline CDR1 reads GTSNPN; CDR2 reads SVGIG (reference sequence). The CDR3 is made up of 15 amino acids. The J segment lost 4 bases and the V segment lost 0 bases, leaving 6 bases of the junction unmatched.

The chain uses TRBV30 and TRBJ2-7, with 10 bases aligning to TRBD1. The clonotype was recovered from a human donor in good health. Some libraries in this study had Jurkat cell RNA spiked in. The sequenced sample consisted of naive CD8+ T cells from blood, with Jurkat cell RNA spiked in. This sample's subset: FACS-sorted CD8+CD4-CCR7+CD45RA+ naive T cells. DNA of the CDR3: TGTGCCTGGAGTGTACTAGGGACAGGGGCTTACGAGCAGTACTTC. This sequence encodes CAWSVLGTGAYEQYF.